This is a list of T cell receptor beta chains from one sample in a study of cytomegalovirus exposure and HLA in healthy donors. TCRdb keeps only in-frame clones here, not all; method: immunoSEQ multiplex PCR. The sample carries some 170,000 clones, approximately 86% recorded once. The sample consisted of PBMCs. These receptors came from a man aged 18 to 30 in good health and CMV-seropositive. The CDR3 runs from the conserved cysteine through the conserved F or W. The D gene is left open where the match is weak. The size of a clone is reported for some rows only, either as once, few or many, or as a class for expanded clones.

CDR3 DNA	CDR3 protein	J gene	CDR3 length	V gene	clone size	D gene
TGTGCCAGCAGTTACTTGGGCGGGAGGGGCCCGGGGGAGCAGTTCTTC	CASSYLGGRGPGEQFF	TRBJ2-1	16	TRBV6-5	NA	TRBD2
TGTGCCAGCAGTTCCGGGGTGGGGACCGGGGAGCTGTTTTTT	CASSSGVGTGELFF	TRBJ2-2	14	TRBV5-4	few	NA
TGCAGCGTTGAAGGTGGGGGACAGGGGGTCCCTGGCTACACCTTC	CSVEGGGQGVPGYTF	TRBJ1-2	15	TRBV29-1	NA	TRBD1
TGTGCCTGGAGTCTAGCGGGGGGCACAGATACGCAGTATTTT	CAWSLAGGTDTQYF	TRBJ2-3	14	TRBV30	NA	TRBD2
TGTGCCAGCACCTCCGAGCGGGCACGGGAGCAGTACTTC	CASTSERAREQYF	TRBJ2-7	13	TRBV6-5	few	NA
TGTGCCAGCAGACCCGGACGGACTCAAGAGACCCAGTACTTC	CASRPGRTQETQYF	TRBJ2-5	14	TRBV6-6	NA	NA
TGTGCCAGCAGTTATGGGACAGCCATGAACACTGAAGCTTTCTTT	CASSYGTAMNTEAFF	TRBJ1-1	15	TRBV6-5	NA	TRBD1
TGCGCCAGCAGTGACAGGGGTTATGGCTACACCTTC	CASSDRGYGYTF	TRBJ1-2	12	TRBV10-2	once	NA
TGTGCCACCAGCAGAGATCCGAGGGACAGCAATGAGCAGTTCTTC	CATSRDPRDSNEQFF	TRBJ2-1	15	TRBV15	NA	TRBD1
TGTGCCAGCAGTGTGGCCCAGACAGGGAACTATGGCTACACCTTC	CASSVAQTGNYGYTF	TRBJ1-2	15	TRBV2	NA	TRBD1
TGTGCCAGCATCCAACTCTCCCCAGGACAGGGGTCCTACAATGAGCAGTTCTTC	CASIQLSPGQGSYNEQFF	TRBJ2-1	18	TRBV28	NA	TRBD1
TGTGCCATCAGTGGACAGGGGGAGGTCTACGAGCAGTACTTC	CAISGQGEVYEQYF	TRBJ2-7	14	TRBV10-3	NA	TRBD1
TGTGCCAGCTCACCCGGGACAGGGTCTGGGGCCAACGTCCTGACTTTC	CASSPGTGSGANVLTF	TRBJ2-6	16	TRBV18	NA	TRBD1
TGTGCCATCAGTGAGTCAGGAGGTTTCAACACTGAAGCTTTCTTT	CAISESGGFNTEAFF	TRBJ1-1	15	TRBV10-3	NA	NA
TGTGCCAGCAGTCCCTACTGGACAGGGGGTTCAAATCAGCCCCAGCATTTT	CASSPYWTGGSNQPQHF	TRBJ1-5	17	TRBV28	NA	TRBD1
TGTGCCAGTCGAGCGGGAGAAAGGGATACGCAGTATTTT	CASRAGERDTQYF	TRBJ2-3	13	TRBV19	NA	TRBD2
TGTGCCAGCAGCTTAAACAGAAACACTGAAGCTTTCTTT	CASSLNRNTEAFF	TRBJ1-1	13	TRBV7-2	few	NA
TGTGCTAGCAGCTTAATGCCTAGTTATGCGCAAGAGACCCAGTACTTC	CASSLMPSYAQETQYF	TRBJ2-5	16	TRBV7-7	NA	NA
TGTGCCAGCTCACCACAGGGCAAGGGGAAGTTCCCCACCTTC	CASSPQGKGKFPTF	TRBJ1-2	14	TRBV18	NA	NA
TGTGCCAGCAGCTTCGCAATCCCGAGGACAGGGGCCGGGGAGCTGTTTTTT	CASSFAIPRTGAGELFF	TRBJ2-2	17	TRBV7-2	NA	TRBD1
TGCAGCGTCCTCGGGGGGCTTAATGAAAAACTGTTTTTT	CSVLGGLNEKLFF	TRBJ1-4	13	TRBV29-1	NA	NA
TGCGCCAGCAGCCCAACAGGGGCCAGGGAAAAACTGTTTTTT	CASSPTGAREKLFF	TRBJ1-4	14	TRBV4-1	NA	TRBD1
TGTGCCAGCGGGGGGGAAGAGCAGTACTTC	CASGGEEQYF	TRBJ2-7	10	TRBV2	NA	TRBD2
TGTGCCAGCAGCCGTAGGGAACGGACAGCTGAAGAGACCCAGTACTTC	CASSRRERTAEETQYF	TRBJ2-5	16	TRBV7-9	NA	NA
TGTGCCAGCAGTTACTCATCCTATTCCTACGAGCAGTACTTC	CASSYSSYSYEQYF	TRBJ2-7	14	TRBV6-5	once	NA
TGTGCCAGCACCCCCGCGGCAGCAGGACACCTCTTC	CASTPAAAGHLF	TRBJ1-2	12	TRBV9	NA	NA
TGTGCCAGCAGCGTTGGGGGGGCGCCAAGGACCGGGGAGCTGTTTTTT	CASSVGGAPRTGELFF	TRBJ2-2	16	TRBV13	NA	NA
TGTGCCAGTAGTATAGGAGGGCCCTCCTACGAGCAGTACTTC	CASSIGGPSYEQYF	TRBJ2-7	14	TRBV19	NA	NA